The clone carrying this T cell receptor (beta chain) has just a few counts. No antigen is known for it. The data were taken from a study of beta chain features in type 1 diabetes. The study's findings and limits: PCR might preferentially amplify shorter templates, equally in patients and controls. Patients showed naive, central memory and Treg TCRB repertoires that appeared more similar than those of healthy donors. Type 1 diabetes patients had moderately but significantly shorter TCRB CDR3s in all four CD4+ subsets.

Expressed TCRB transcripts were sequenced, since all the RNA that had been isolated was reverse transcribed. Approximately 3.6 million reads, on average, came from each naive, central memory and regulatory T cell sample. Sequencing was performed with immunoSEQ multiplex PCR; in TCRdb, only in-frame clones are kept and a portion is missing. The sample records some 900,000 clones, about 17% being singletons. The CDR3 spans 15 residues. Trimming cost V 1 base and J 9 bases, with 16 bases left between them. Germline CDR1 reads SEHNR; CDR2 reads FQNEAQ (reference sequence). The origin of this receptor is a woman younger than 35 in good health. The V call is TRBV7-9, the J call TRBJ2-1; no clear D. The sample was naive CD4+ T cells from blood. CDR3: CASSLVPGSGFEQFF. DNA for the CDR3: TGTGCCAGCAGCTTAGTCCCCGGATCCGGGTTTGAGCAGTTCTTC.